This T cell receptor beta chain was recorded in a study of identical twins. This clonotype occurred a few times. TCRdb reanalysed the 5' RACE reads using MiXCR and keeps one entry per CDR3 protein. The sample comprises 1,800,000 or so distinct CDR3 sequences, under 35% of which are singletons, and approximately 0.25% rests with the top ten. The TCR was taken from a newborn girl in good health. The sample comprised cord blood.

The CDR3 DNA reads TGTGCCAGCAGCTTAGCTGTGACAGCGGACAATGAGCAGTTCTTC. Encoded protein: CASSLAVTADNEQFF. The chain couples TRBV11-3 to TRBJ2-1; the D gene could be TRBD1 or TRBD2 (5 bases each). The length of the CDR3 is 15 residues. V was clipped by 1 base and J by 5 bases, with 12 bases between them. CDR1 SGHNT and CDR2 YENEEA come from the germline V gene.